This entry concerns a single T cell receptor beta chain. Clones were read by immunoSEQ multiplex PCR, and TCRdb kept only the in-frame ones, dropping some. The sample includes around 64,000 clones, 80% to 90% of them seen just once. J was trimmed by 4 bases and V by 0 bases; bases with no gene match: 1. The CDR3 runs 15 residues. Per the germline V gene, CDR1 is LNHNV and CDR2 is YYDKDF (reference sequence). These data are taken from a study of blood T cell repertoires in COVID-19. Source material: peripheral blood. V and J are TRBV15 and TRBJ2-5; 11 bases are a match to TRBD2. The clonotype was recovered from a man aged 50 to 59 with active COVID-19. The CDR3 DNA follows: TGTGCCACCAGCAGAGAACTAGCGGGAGTAGAGACCCAGTACTTC. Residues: CATSRELAGVETQYF.